Below are 16 T cell receptor beta chains sequenced from a single sample in a study of blood T cell repertoires in COVID-19. Repertoires were generated with immunoSEQ multiplex PCR, while TCRdb's copy carries only in-frame clones and drops some. The sample comprises some 250,000 clones, over 70% of which are singletons, and 2.5% to 4% rests with the top ten. Sequencing was done on a sample of peripheral blood. Receptors originate from a woman over 75 with acute or convalescent COVID-19.

J is TRBJ1-6 and V is TRBV30; maybe TRBD1 (6 bases). The V end was cut by 3 bases, the J end by 1 base, with 10 bases between. The CDR3 spans 15 residues. Germline V CDR1 and CDR2: GTSNPN, SVGIG (reference sequence). CDR3 DNA sequence: TGTGCCTGGAGCGGACAGCAGTCCTATAATTCACCCCTCCACTTT. Its protein product is CAWSGQQSYNSPLHF.

The chain combines TRBV10-3 with TRBJ2-1, with D possibly TRBD2 on 6 matching bases. This CDR3 is built from 15 residues. Per germline, CDR1 ENHRY and CDR2 SYGVKD. Trimming removed 0 bases from V and 4 bases from J, with 10 bases in between. CDR3 amino acids: CAISESLGLYNEQFF. As DNA, the CDR3 is TGTGCCATCAGTGAGTCCCTGGGACTGTACAATGAGCAGTTCTTC.

The chain employs TRBV19 and TRBJ2-5, with a tentative D call TRBD2 (6 bases). Trimming took off 1 base at V and 3 bases at J, with 9 bases between the two ends. The CDR3 sequence is 14 residues long. In germline, CDR1 is LNHDA, CDR2 SQIVND (reference sequence). The chain's CDR3 is CASSIAGSEETQYF. The CDR3 region has the DNA TGTGCCAGTAGTATAGCCGGGAGTGAAGAGACCCAGTACTTC. Combining the CDR3 with reference TRBV19 and TRBJ2-5 gives the whole variable domain DGGITQSPKYLFRKEGQNVTLSCEQNLNHDAMYWYRQDPGQGLRLIYYSQIVNDFQKGDIAEGYSVSREKKESFPLTVTSAQKNPTAFYLCASSIAGSEETQYFGPGTRLLVL.

V and J are TRBV6-5 and TRBJ1-6, with TRBD1 matching 7 bases. V shed 4 bases and J 7 bases; nucleotides not matched to a gene: 4. Germline-derived CDR1 and CDR2 are MNHEY and SVGAGI. This CDR3 is built from 14 residues. The CDR3 sequence: CASSSAGGNSPLHF. CDR3 bases: TGTGCCAGCAGTTCCGCAGGGGGGAATTCACCCCTCCACTTT.

V and J are TRBV5-1 and TRBJ2-1; 8 bases are a match to TRBD1. In germline, CDR1 is SGHRS, CDR2 YFSETQ. This CDR3 has 16 amino acids. V lost 1 base, J lost 7 bases, and 10 bases stayed unmatched. The DNA of the CDR3 is TGCGCCAGCAGCTTGTTTGAGGGGCAGGGGGCGAATGAGCAGTTCTTC. Its translation: CASSLFEGQGANEQFF.

The chain couples TRBV6-5 to TRBJ1-6; 7 nucleotides align to TRBD1. CDR3 length equals 14 residues. Looked up from germline, CDR1 is MNHEY and CDR2 is SVGAGI. The trim removed 6 bases at V and 4 bases at J, leaving 3 bases unmatched. For the CDR3, the DNA is TGTGCCAGCAGACCGGGACAGTATAATTCACCCCTCCACTTT. Its protein is CASRPGQYNSPLHF.

This clone has only a few counts. This chain links TRBV7-9 with TRBJ2-5, with 10 nucleotides matching TRBD2. CDR1 SEHNR and CDR2 FQNEAQ come from the germline V gene (reference sequence). The CDR3 has 16 residues. Trimming took 0 bases from V and 2 from J; bases not matched to a gene: 3. The CDR3 loop is CASSLAGAGGQETQYF. The CDR3 DNA reads as TGTGCCAGCAGCTTAGCGGGAGCGGGGGGGCAAGAGACCCAGTACTTC.

The V and J genes are TRBV6-6 and TRBJ2-7; D might be TRBD2 (5 bases). Deletions cut 5 bases from V and 7 bases from J, with 12 bases between. The CDR3 totals 12 residues. CDR1 and CDR2 (germline): MNHNY, SVGAGI (reference sequence). The DNA for the CDR3 is TGTGCCAGCAGTCCGGGATATCAAGAGCAGTACTTC. This encodes CASSPGYQEQYF.

The table lists this clone with a few counts. The chain is built from TRBV15 and TRBJ2-3; maybe TRBD2 (5 bases). In germline, CDR1 is LNHNV, CDR2 YYDKDF (reference sequence). Between the trimmed V and J ends, which lost 4 bases and 6 bases, there was a span of 11 bases. This CDR3 has 13 residues. The CDR3 coding sequence is TGTGCCACCAGCACCACGGCGGGTGATACGCAGTATTTT. This codes for CATSTTAGDTQYF.

The chain carries TRBV11-3 and TRBJ1-1; the D gene is possibly TRBD1 (5 bases). The CDR3 is made up of 14 amino acids. Trimming removed 4 bases at V and 4 bases at J, with 13 bases between. Per germline, CDR1 SGHNT and CDR2 YENEEA. This CDR3 reads CASSSQGAGTEAFF. The CDR3 DNA reads as TGTGCCAGCAGCTCCCAGGGCGCCGGCACTGAAGCTTTCTTT.

This chain links TRBV25-1 with TRBJ1-1, with a weak D call TRBD1 (5 bases). Germline CDR1 and CDR2: MGHDK and SYGVNS. The CDR3 is 16 residues long. Trimming pared 3 bases from V and 0 bases from J, leaving 14 bases between. The CDR3 is CASSDGPGLMNTEAFF. For the CDR3, the DNA is TGTGCCAGCAGTGATGGCCCAGGGCTGATGAACACTGAAGCTTTCTTT.

The V call is TRBV4-1, the J call TRBJ1-2, with 10 bases fitting TRBD1. The V segment lost 5 bases and the J segment 8 bases; nucleotides outside the gene matches: 5. CDR1 MGHRA and CDR2 YSYEKL come from the germline V gene. The CDR3 length is 13 residues. The CDR3 here is CASSFGTGEGYTF. The CDR3 bases are TGCGCCAGCAGCTTTGGGACAGGGGAAGGCTACACCTTC.

The J gene is TRBJ1-2, the V gene TRBV7-2; D might be TRBD1 (6 bases). CDR1 and CDR2 from the germline V gene are SGHTA and FQGNSA. The CDR3 is made up of 15 amino acids. V was shortened by 1 base and J by 6 bases, with 15 bases between the two germline ends. The chain's CDR3 is CASSLVVTGSNGYTF. The CDR3 coding sequence is TGTGCCAGCAGCTTAGTAGTCACAGGGTCTAATGGCTACACCTTC.

The chain carries TRBV19 and TRBJ1-4; 7 bases map to TRBD1. V trimming: 5 bases; J trimming: 4 bases; junction bases outside the gene matches: 7. The germline gives CDR1 LNHDA, CDR2 SQIVND (reference sequence). The CDR3 has 15 residues. CDR3 loop: CASSPSDRLNEKLFF. The CDR3 bases are TGTGCCAGTAGTCCTTCGGACAGGCTTAATGAAAAACTGTTTTTT.

The V gene is TRBV11-2, the J gene TRBJ2-1; D possibly corresponds to TRBD1 (6 bases). The germline gives CDR1 SGHAT, CDR2 FQNNGV. The CDR3 consists of 14 residues. V lost 8 bases, J lost 4 bases, and 15 bases lay in between. CDR3 protein: CASRRGSEYNEQFF. CDR3 nucleotides: TGTGCCAGCCGTAGGGGGAGCGAGTACAATGAGCAGTTCTTC.

This clone has just a few counts. The chain carries TRBV15 and TRBJ1-2, with a weak D call TRBD1 (5 bases). The CDR3 contains 17 residues. V was trimmed by 0 bases and J by 4 bases, leaving 18 bases between them. CDR1 and CDR2 (germline): LNHNV, YYDKDF (reference sequence). The CDR3 region has the DNA TGTGCCACCAGCAGAGATCTAGTAGCGGCAGGGACCTATGGCTACACCTTC. It specifies CATSRDLVAAGTYGYTF.